This TCR beta chain was documented in a study of regulatory T cells in long-lasting Graves disease. This clonotype was recorded many times. In building TCR beta libraries, iRepertoire HTBI primers were used together with Arm-PCR of CDR3 regions. From the multiplex PCR reads, TCRdb called clonotypes with MiXCR, one entry per CDR3 protein. The table has about 430,000 distinct CDR3 sequences, 15% seen once; the top ten hold about 7.8%. The CDR3 runs 16 residues. Trimming at V came to 3 bases and at J to 9 bases, leaving 8 bases not matched to a gene. Time point here: newly diagnosed GD, antithyroid drugs for less than 3 months. RNA isolated from PBMCs was used to make the TCR library. Patients were enrolled at an endocrinology department in Xi'an, China. The same data also went into a second study, on T cells in Graves' hyperthyroidism and ophthalmopathy.

This TCR was recovered from a woman aged 40 to 49 with Graves disease. The sequenced sample was peripheral blood mononuclear cells (PBMCs), obtained at new diagnosis, from a patient treated with antithyroid drugs. This rearrangement joins TRBV12-3 or TRBV12-4 to TRBJ2-1, with 13 bases identical to TRBD2. In DNA form, the CDR3 reads TGTGCCAGCAGTTTCTCGGGACTAGCGGGACAGGGTGAGCAGTTCTTC. Translation: CASSFSGLAGQGEQFF.